This T cell receptor (beta chain) was profiled in a study of Ad26.COV2.S vaccination and SARS-CoV-2 variants (dated by TCRdb to about 2021). Concerning the study at large: Donors in the vaccine arm were drawn from COV1001, a phase I-IIa trial of Ad26.COV2.S in healthy adults that was multicentre, randomized, double-blind and placebo-controlled. Ad26.COV2.S was administered intramuscularly at 5 x 10^10 or 1 x 10^11 viral particles, either as a single shot or as two shots given 56 days apart. TCRbeta repertoire sequencing was used to assess the specificity and breadth of SARS-CoV-2-reactive T cell receptors after Ad26.COV2.S vaccination. The TCR-sequenced set comprised roughly 30 samples: around 20 Ad26.COV2.S vaccine recipients, 5 placebo recipients and 8 SARS-CoV-2 convalescent individuals. Trial participants were randomized into five groups of five: low-dose or high-dose Ad26.COV2.S given once or twice, or placebo on both occasions. Throughout the experiments and outcome assessment, investigators stayed blinded to trial group allocation. Beyond this particular receptor, the publication reports: After vaccination, spike-specific CD8+ and CD4+ T cell responses were reported to show substantial breadth. Vaccine and placebo recipients had similar non-spike TCR breadth, a finding consistent with the vaccine containing only spike. Comparing responses between vaccine doses or regimens was not something the study was powered to do. It was noted by the authors that total T cell responses may have been underestimated by the TCR breadth and depth analyses. Ad26.COV2.S recipients had higher spike-specific TCR breadth than placebo recipients (P = 0.0014).

TCRbeta CDR3 regions were sequenced with the immunoSEQ Assay. After extraction, genomic DNA underwent amplification by bias-controlled multiplex PCR, followed by high-throughput sequencing. The authors' analysis ran thus. To quantify the absolute abundance of every unique TCRbeta CDR3 region, sequences were collapsed and filtered. Usable DNA was measured by amplifying reference genes present in all nucleated cells, and TCRbeta template counts were normalized to that usable DNA to estimate T cell fraction. Repertoire TCRs were annotated as SARS-CoV-2-specific when V gene, CDR3 amino acid sequence and J gene were exactly matched to a known reactive TCR set. The reference SARS-CoV-2 TCR set was obtained from MIRA and was filtered for enrichment in COVID-19-positive ImmuneCODE repertoires, whereby public or cross-reactive TCRs were removed. Using the MIRA antigens, annotated TCRs were further analysed by specific ORF or by position within an ORF. Depth was the summed frequency of annotated unique rearrangements, while breadth was defined as annotated unique rearrangements over total unique productive rearrangements. Two-sided Wilcoxon rank-sum tests were used to compare TCR breadth between groups. TCRdb stores this immuneACCESS table with in-frame sequences only. Part of the clones is absent; in the studies checked, under half of the shortfall reflects unresolved V genes, and no reason is known for the rest. V and J calls and clone size are copied from that table; D and trimming were computed from the DNA. The sample records 350,000 to 500,000 clones, roughly 89% of which are singletons. The ten largest account for over 2% of the sample.

Sample treatment or condition, as interpreted from the label and publication: around 19 received Ad26.COV2.S at low or high dose, single or two shots; 5 received placebo; per-sample allocation not given. For vaccine and placebo recipients, the sequenced repertoires came from samples collected on day 63 after the first injection. Between 29 July and 7 August 2020, Cohort 1b enrolled around 25 adults aged 18-55 years at one site in Boston, USA. Ad26.COV2.S was a replication-incompetent adenovirus type 26 vector expressing a prefusion-stabilized SARS-CoV-2 spike protein from the original Wuhan strain. There are 16 amino acids in the CDR3, from cysteine to phenylalanine inclusive. Of all the DNA, just the CDR3 is kept, 48 bases in frame from base 1. The junction carries 16 bases between V and J, which are trimmed by 3 bases and 5 bases respectively. CDR1 and CDR2 (SNHLY, FYNNEI) derive from the germline V gene.

As for this clone: The antigen this receptor binds is unknown. The sample holds no much larger clone one base away, and base qualities are not on file.

The sample was peripheral blood, taken in a trial of Ad26.COV2.S vaccine versus placebo. The V and J segments used are TRBV2 and TRBJ2-2; the D gene lacks a confident call. The receptor's source is a person between 18 and 65 years old who received the Ad26.COV2.S COVID-19 vaccine or a placebo. The CDR3 reads CASSDPPSLTTGELFF. The DNA sequence is TGTGCCAGCAGTGACCCCCCCAGCCTCACTACCGGGGAGCTGTTTTTT.